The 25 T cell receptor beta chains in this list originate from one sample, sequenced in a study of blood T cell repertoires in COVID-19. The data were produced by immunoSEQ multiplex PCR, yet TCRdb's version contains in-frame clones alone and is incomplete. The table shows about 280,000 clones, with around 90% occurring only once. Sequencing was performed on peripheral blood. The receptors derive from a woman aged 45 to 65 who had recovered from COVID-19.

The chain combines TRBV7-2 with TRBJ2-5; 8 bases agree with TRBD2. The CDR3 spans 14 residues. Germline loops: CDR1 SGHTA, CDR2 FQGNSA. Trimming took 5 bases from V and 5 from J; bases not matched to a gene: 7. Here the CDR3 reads CASSPRGGRETQYF. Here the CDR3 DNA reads TGTGCCAGCAGCCCCCGGGGGGGCCGGGAGACCCAGTACTTC.

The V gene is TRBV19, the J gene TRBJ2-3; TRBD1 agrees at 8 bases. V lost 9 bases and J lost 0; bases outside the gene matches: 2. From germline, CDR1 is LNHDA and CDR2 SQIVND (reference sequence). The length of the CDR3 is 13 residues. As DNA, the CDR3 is TGTGCCAGCCGGACAGGGAGCACAGATACGCAGTATTTT. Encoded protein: CASRTGSTDTQYF.

As DNA, the CDR3 is TGTGCCAGCAGCCAAAATCCGGGACTAGCGCTCTACGAGCAGTACTTC. Translating it yields CASSQNPGLALYEQYF. The chain combines TRBV3-1 (or the pseudogene TRBV3-2) with TRBJ2-7; 10 bases fit TRBD2. Germline loops: CDR1 LGHDT, CDR2 YNNKEL (reference sequence). This CDR3 is built from 16 residues. J lost 3 bases, V lost 2 bases, and 7 bases had no gene match.

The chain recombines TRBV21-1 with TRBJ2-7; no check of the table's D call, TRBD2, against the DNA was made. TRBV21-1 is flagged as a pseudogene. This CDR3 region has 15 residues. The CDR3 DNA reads TGTGCCAGCAGCAATTTTCCGGGGAAGTCAGGCGAGCAGTACTTC. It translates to CASSNFPGKSGEQYF.

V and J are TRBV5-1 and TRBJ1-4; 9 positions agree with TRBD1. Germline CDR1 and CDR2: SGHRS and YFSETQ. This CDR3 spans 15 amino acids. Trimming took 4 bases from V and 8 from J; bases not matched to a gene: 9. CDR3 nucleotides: TGCGCCAGCAGCCCGGGGGGACAGGGAAGGGAAAAACTGTTTTTT. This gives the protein CASSPGGQGREKLFF.

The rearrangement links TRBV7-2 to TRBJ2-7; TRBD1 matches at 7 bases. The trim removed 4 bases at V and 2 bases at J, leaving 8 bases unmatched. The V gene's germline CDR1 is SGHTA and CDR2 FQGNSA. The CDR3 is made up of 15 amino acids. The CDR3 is CASSSQTGLAYEQYF. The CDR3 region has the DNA TGTGCCAGCAGCTCCCAGACAGGGTTGGCCTACGAGCAGTACTTC.

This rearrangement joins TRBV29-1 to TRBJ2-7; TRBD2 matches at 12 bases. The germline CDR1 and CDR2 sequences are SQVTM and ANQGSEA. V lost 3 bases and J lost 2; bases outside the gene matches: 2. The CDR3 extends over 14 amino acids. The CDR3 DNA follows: TGCAGCGTTGATGGACTAGCGGGGACCTACGAGCAGTACTTC. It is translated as CSVDGLAGTYEQYF.

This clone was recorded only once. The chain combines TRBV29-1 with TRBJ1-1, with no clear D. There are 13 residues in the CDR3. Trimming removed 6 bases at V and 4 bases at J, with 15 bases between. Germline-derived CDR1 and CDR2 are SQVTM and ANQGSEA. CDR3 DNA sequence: TGCAGCGTCCAGTCGGGAATTCGCACTGAAGCTTTCTTT. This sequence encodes CSVQSGIRTEAFF. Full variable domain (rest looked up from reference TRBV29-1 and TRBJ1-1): SAVISQKPSRDICQRGTSLTIQCQVDSQVTMMFWYRQQPGQSLTLIATANQGSEATYESGFVIDKFPISRPNLTFSTLTVSNMSPEDSSIYLCSVQSGIRTEAFFGQGTRLTVV.

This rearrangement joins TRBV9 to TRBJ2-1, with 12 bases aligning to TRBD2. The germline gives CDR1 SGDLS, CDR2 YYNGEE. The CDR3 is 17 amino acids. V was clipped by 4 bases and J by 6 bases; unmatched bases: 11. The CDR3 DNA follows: TGTGCCAGCAGCCCATGGACTAGCGGGGTCTTCCTCAATGAGCAGTTCTTC. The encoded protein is CASSPWTSGVFLNEQFF.

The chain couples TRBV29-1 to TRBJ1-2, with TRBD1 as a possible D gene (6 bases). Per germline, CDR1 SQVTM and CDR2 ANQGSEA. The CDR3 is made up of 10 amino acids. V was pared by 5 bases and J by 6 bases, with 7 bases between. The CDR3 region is CSVSGDGYTF. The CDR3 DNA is TGCAGCGTTTCAGGGGATGGCTACACCTTC.

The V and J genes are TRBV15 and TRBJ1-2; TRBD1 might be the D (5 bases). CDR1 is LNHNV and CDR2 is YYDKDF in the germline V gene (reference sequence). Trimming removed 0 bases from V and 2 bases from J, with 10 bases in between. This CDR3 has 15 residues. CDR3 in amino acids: CATSRDRQLNYGYTF. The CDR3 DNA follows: TGTGCCACCAGCAGAGACAGACAGCTAAACTATGGCTACACCTTC.

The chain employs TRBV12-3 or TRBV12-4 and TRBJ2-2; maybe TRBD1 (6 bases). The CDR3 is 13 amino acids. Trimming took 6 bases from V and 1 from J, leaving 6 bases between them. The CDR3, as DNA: TGTGCCAGCAGGACAGGGAACACCGGGGAGCTGTTTTTT. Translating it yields CASRTGNTGELFF.

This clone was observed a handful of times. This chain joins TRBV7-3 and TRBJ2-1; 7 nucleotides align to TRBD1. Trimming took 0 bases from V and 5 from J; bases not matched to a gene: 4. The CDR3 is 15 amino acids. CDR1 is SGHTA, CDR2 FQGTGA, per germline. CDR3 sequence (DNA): TGTGCCAGCAGCTTAACAAGGGACAGTAACAATGAGCAGTTCTTC. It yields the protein CASSLTRDSNNEQFF. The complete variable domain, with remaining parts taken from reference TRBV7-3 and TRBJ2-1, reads GAGVSQTPSNKVTEKGKYVELRCDPISGHTALYWYRQSLGQGPEFLIYFQGTGAADDSGLPNDRFFAVRPEGSVSTLKIQRTERGDSAVYLCASSLTRDSNNEQFFGPGTRLTVL.

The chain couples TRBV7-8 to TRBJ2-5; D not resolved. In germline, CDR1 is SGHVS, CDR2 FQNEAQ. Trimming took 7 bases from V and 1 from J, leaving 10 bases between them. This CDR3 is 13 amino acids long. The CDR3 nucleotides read TGTGCCAGCAACCGACGGTCCCAAGAGACCCAGTACTTC. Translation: CASNRRSQETQYF.

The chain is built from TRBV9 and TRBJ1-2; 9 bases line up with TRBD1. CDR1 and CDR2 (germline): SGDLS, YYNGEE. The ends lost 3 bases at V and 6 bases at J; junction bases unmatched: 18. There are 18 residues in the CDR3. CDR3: CASSASSRRQGESHGYTF. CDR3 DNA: TGTGCCAGCAGCGCGAGTAGTAGACGACAGGGGGAGTCTCATGGCTACACCTTC.

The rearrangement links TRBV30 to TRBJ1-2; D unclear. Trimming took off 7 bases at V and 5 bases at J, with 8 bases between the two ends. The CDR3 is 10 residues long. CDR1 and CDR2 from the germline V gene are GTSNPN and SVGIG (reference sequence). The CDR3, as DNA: TGTGCCTCGCTCGGGTATGGCTACACCTTC. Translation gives CASLGYGYTF.

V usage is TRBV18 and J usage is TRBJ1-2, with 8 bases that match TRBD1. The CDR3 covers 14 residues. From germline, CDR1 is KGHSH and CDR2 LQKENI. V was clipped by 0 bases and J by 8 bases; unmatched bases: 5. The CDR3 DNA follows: TGTGCCAGCTCACCACCGAGCAGGGGGCAAGGCTACACCTTC. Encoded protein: CASSPPSRGQGYTF.

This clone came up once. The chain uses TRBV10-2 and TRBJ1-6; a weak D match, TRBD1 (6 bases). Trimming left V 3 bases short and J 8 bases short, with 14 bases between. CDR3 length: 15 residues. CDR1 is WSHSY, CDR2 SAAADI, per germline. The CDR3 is CASSDRAGAYSPLHF. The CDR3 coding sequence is TGCGCCAGCAGTGATAGGGCAGGGGCCTATTCACCCCTCCACTTT.

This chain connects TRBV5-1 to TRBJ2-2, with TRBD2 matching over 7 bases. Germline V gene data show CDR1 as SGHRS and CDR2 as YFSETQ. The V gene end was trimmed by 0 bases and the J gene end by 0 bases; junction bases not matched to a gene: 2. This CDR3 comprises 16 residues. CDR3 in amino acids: CASSLGAGSNTGELFF. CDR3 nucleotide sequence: TGCGCCAGCAGCTTGGGAGCGGGATCGAACACCGGGGAGCTGTTTTTT.

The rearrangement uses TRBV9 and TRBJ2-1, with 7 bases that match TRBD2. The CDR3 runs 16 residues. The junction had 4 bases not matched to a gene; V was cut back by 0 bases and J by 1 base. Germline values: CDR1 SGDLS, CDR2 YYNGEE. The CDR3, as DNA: TGTGCCAGCAGCGTAGATCCAGCGGGATCCTACAATGAGCAGTTCTTC. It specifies CASSVDPAGSYNEQFF. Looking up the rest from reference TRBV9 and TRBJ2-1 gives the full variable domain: DSGVTQTPKHLITATGQRVTLRCSPRSGDLSVYWYQQSLDQGLQFLIQYYNGEERAKGNILERFSAQQFPDLHSELNLSSLELGDSALYFCASSVDPAGSYNEQFFGPGTRLTVL.

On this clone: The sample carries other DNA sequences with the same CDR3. In DNA, the CDR3 is TGTGCCAGCAGTTTAAGGAGCTCCTACAATGAGCAGTTCTTC. Translating it yields CASSLRSSYNEQFF. V is TRBV27 and J is TRBJ2-1; D remains ambiguous. CDR1 is MNHEY and CDR2 is SMNVEV in the germline V gene (reference sequence). The CDR3 sequence is 14 residues long. V was clipped by 2 bases and J by 0 bases, with 5 bases between them.

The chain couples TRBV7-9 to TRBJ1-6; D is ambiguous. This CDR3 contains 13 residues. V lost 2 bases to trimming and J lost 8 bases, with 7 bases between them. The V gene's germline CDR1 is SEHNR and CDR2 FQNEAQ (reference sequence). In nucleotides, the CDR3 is TGTGCCAGCAGCTTACTGGGCGATTCACCCCTCCACTTT. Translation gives CASSLLGDSPLHF.

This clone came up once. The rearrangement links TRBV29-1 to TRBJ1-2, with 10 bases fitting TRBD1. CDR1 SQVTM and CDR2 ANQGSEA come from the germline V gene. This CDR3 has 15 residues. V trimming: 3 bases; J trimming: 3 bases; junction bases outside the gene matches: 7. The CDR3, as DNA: TGCAGCGTTGACCGACAGGGGGCGCAAGACTATGGCTACACCTTC. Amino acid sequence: CSVDRQGAQDYGYTF.

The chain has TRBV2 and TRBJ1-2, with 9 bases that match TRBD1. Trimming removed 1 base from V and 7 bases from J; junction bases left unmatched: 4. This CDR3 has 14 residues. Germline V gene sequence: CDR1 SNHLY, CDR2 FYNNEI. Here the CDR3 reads CASSEGTGVGGYTF. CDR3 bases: TGTGCCAGCAGTGAAGGGACAGGGGTCGGTGGCTACACCTTC.

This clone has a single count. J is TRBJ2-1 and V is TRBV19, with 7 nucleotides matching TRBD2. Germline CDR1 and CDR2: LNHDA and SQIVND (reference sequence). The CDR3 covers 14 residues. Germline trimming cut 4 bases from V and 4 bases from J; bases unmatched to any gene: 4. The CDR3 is CASSKSGGYNEQFF. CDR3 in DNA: TGTGCCAGTAGTAAATCGGGAGGATACAATGAGCAGTTCTTC.